The 23 T cell receptor beta chains listed next were all sequenced from one sample in a study of beta chain features in type 1 diabetes. cDNA synthesis used the whole RNA isolate, giving expressed TCRB sequences. Generated by immunoSEQ multiplex PCR, the TCRdb table keeps only in-frame clones and is missing some. The sample shows about 290,000 clones, 8% of them seen only once. The sequenced material came from central memory CD4+ T cells from blood. These receptors all come from a woman younger than 30 in good health.

This clone has more than one count but fewer than ten. The chain carries TRBV4-2 and TRBJ2-3, with D possibly matching TRBD1 (6 bases). Germline V gives CDR1 LGHNA, CDR2 YNFKEQ. This CDR3 has 16 residues. V dropped 1 base and J dropped 6 bases, with 17 bases sitting between them. The CDR3 loop is CASSQVATGRPDTQYF. The DNA of the CDR3 is TGTGCCAGCAGCCAAGTAGCCACAGGGAGACCGGATACGCAGTATTTT.

The chain carries TRBV27 and TRBJ2-2, with 10 positions matching TRBD1. The ends lost 5 bases at V and 6 bases at J; junction bases unmatched: 6. CDR1 and CDR2 from the germline V gene are MNHEY and SMNVEV (reference sequence). This CDR3 comprises 15 residues. This chain's CDR3 is CASSRTGGFSGELFF. The CDR3 DNA is TGTGCCAGCAGTAGGACAGGGGGGTTCTCCGGGGAGCTGTTTTTT.

This clone was counted many times. Other DNA sequences from this sample encode an identical CDR3 as well. This chain connects TRBV29-1 to TRBJ1-1, with a tentative D call TRBD1 (5 bases). Germline CDR1 SQVTM, CDR2 ANQGSEA. V was pared by 6 bases and J by 2 bases, with 10 bases between. The CDR3 has 12 amino acids. The CDR3 DNA sequence: TGCAGCGTGGGACGGCCAAACACTGAAGCTTTCTTT. Translating gives CSVGRPNTEAFF. The entire variable domain, with the rest obtained from reference TRBV29-1 and TRBJ1-1, is as follows: SAVISQKPSRDICQRGTSLTIQCQVDSQVTMMFWYRQQPGQSLTLIATANQGSEATYESGFVIDKFPISRPNLTFSTLTVSNMSPEDSSIYLCSVGRPNTEAFFGQGTRLTVV.

The V and J genes are TRBV10-3 and TRBJ1-6, with D hard to call. From germline, CDR1 is ENHRY and CDR2 SYGVKD. The CDR3 runs 14 residues. Trimming cost V 7 bases and J 5 bases, with 12 bases left between them. Written as DNA, the CDR3 is TGTGCCATCAACCAGGCAATGGATAATTCACCCCTCCACTTT. Its translation is CAINQAMDNSPLHF.

On this clone: The same CDR3 is also encoded by other DNA sequences in this sample. The chain links TRBV6-6 to TRBJ2-7, with D tentatively TRBD1 (5 bases). The CDR3 runs 14 residues. CDR1 and CDR2 from the germline V gene are MNHNY and SVGAGI (reference sequence). V was shortened by 0 bases and J by 2 bases, with 8 bases between the two germline ends. Here the CDR3 DNA reads TGTGCCAGCAGTTACTCTCAGGGCACCTACGAGCAGTACTTC. Protein product: CASSYSQGTYEQYF.

This chain joins TRBV7-8 and TRBJ1-1; D gene ambiguous. V shed 0 bases and J shed 0 bases, with 8 bases lying between them. CDR1 is SGHVS, CDR2 FQNEAQ, per germline. This CDR3 spans 15 amino acids. In nucleotides, the CDR3 is TGTGCCAGCAGCTTAGCCGGGGTGATGAACACTGAAGCTTTCTTT. This gives the protein CASSLAGVMNTEAFF.

In this sample, this clone turned up a few times. V and J are TRBV4-3 and TRBJ1-2, with D tentatively TRBD1 (5 bases). V was pared by 0 bases and J by 8 bases, with 16 bases between. Germline V gene sequence: CDR1 LGHNA, CDR2 YSLEER. CDR3 size: 15 residues. The CDR3 sequence is CASSQDRGSPLGYTF. CDR3 in DNA: TGCGCCAGCAGCCAAGATAGGGGCAGCCCTTTGGGCTACACCTTC.

This clone was picked up a small number of times. The chain couples TRBV9 to TRBJ2-3; D ambiguous. Deletions cut 0 bases from V and 2 bases from J, with 7 bases between. This CDR3 has 14 amino acids. The germline gives CDR1 SGDLS, CDR2 YYNGEE. CDR3 sequence reads: CASSVEIATDTQYF. In DNA, the CDR3 is TGTGCCAGCAGCGTAGAAATAGCCACAGATACGCAGTATTTT.

The rearrangement joins TRBV10-3 to TRBJ2-7; 15 bases align to TRBD2. Per germline, CDR1 ENHRY and CDR2 SYGVKD. After removal of 10 bases from V and 9 bases from J, the junction contained 10 bases not matched to a gene. The CDR3 totals 14 residues. CDR3 DNA: TGTGCCACCCTGGGACTAGCGGGAGGTTCGGCGCAGTACTTC. Amino acids: CATLGLAGGSAQYF.

V and J are TRBV5-1 and TRBJ2-3, with D tentatively TRBD1 (6 bases). CDR1 is SGHRS, CDR2 YFSETQ, per germline. Trimming stripped 2 bases from V and 1 base from J, with 17 bases between. CDR3 length: 17 amino acids. The CDR3 DNA is TGCGCCAGCAGCTTCTTTGGTAGGGCAGGGGGCACAGATACGCAGTATTTT. This sequence encodes CASSFFGRAGGTDTQYF.

This clone was found a few times. The genes are TRBV29-1 and TRBJ2-2; 7 bases are a match to TRBD2. With 7 bases clipped from V and 5 bases from J, the junction kept 7 bases outside the gene matches. The CDR3 is made up of 13 amino acids. Germline lookup yields CDR1 SQVTM and CDR2 ANQGSEA. CDR3 sequence reads: CSAGGRGTGELFF. In nucleotides, the CDR3 is TGCAGCGCCGGAGGGAGGGGAACCGGGGAGCTGTTTTTT.

This clone turned up a few times. The chain carries TRBV7-8 and TRBJ2-5; 7 bases line up with TRBD2. This CDR3 is 16 amino acids long. Germline V gives CDR1 SGHVS, CDR2 FQNEAQ. The V and J ends lost 4 bases and 2 bases, in that order; junction bases with no gene match: 10. CDR3 region: CASSYWGRGEQETQYF. Here the CDR3 DNA reads TGTGCCAGCAGCTATTGGGGGAGGGGAGAACAAGAGACCCAGTACTTC.

This clone appeared a few times. The chain links TRBV27 to TRBJ1-2; TRBD1 is a possible D gene (6 bases). The V and J ends lost 7 bases and 8 bases respectively, with 20 bases between them. The CDR3 is 14 residues long. CDR1 is MNHEY and CDR2 is SMNVEV in the germline V gene (reference sequence). The CDR3 spells CASTPAGVREGYTF. CDR3 coding DNA: TGTGCCAGCACCCCCGCAGGGGTACGAGAAGGCTACACCTTC.

This clone was recorded a few times. The chain links TRBV7-8 to TRBJ1-2; 8 bases line up with TRBD1. Germline CDR1 SGHVS, CDR2 FQNEAQ. There are 15 residues in the CDR3. Trimming at V came to 1 base and at J to 2 bases, leaving 3 bases not matched to a gene. CDR3 nucleotides: TGTGCCAGCAGCTTAGGATGGACAGGGAACTATGGCTACACCTTC. Protein product: CASSLGWTGNYGYTF. The full variable domain, with the rest looked up from reference TRBV7-8 and TRBJ1-2, is GAGVSQSPRYKVAKRGQDVALRCDPISGHVSLFWYQQALGQGPEFLTYFQNEAQLDKSGLPSDRFFAERPEGSVSTLKIQRTQQEDSAVYLCASSLGWTGNYGYTFGSGTRLTVV.

The rearrangement uses TRBV5-1 and TRBJ1-2; 7 nucleotides line up with TRBD1. V shed 1 base, J shed 8 bases, and the junction held 8 bases outside the gene matches. The CDR3 runs to 14 residues. Germline V gives CDR1 SGHRS, CDR2 YFSETQ. The CDR3 bases are TGCGCCAGCAGCTTGCTTACGACAGGGTCCGGCTACACCTTC. Protein product: CASSLLTTGSGYTF. The whole variable domain, remainder taken from reference TRBV5-1 and TRBJ1-2, is KAGVTQTPRYLIKTRGQQVTLSCSPISGHRSVSWYQQTPGQGLQFLFEYFSETQRNKGNFPGRFSGRQFSNSRSEMNVSTLELGDSALYLCASSLLTTGSGYTFGSGTRLTVV.

This clone appeared a few times. The gene calls are TRBV5-6 and TRBJ2-1, with D tentatively TRBD2 (5 bases). Germline loops: CDR1 SGHDT, CDR2 YYEEEE. This CDR3 contains 13 residues. Trimming removed 4 bases at V and 6 bases at J, with 11 bases between. The CDR3 loop is CASSPLDPNEQFF. In nucleotides, the CDR3 is TGTGCCAGCAGCCCACTAGATCCCAATGAGCAGTTCTTC.

This clone occurred a few times. Given a much more abundant clone one base away, this may be a read error. J is TRBJ2-2 and V is TRBV9, with 8 bases lining up with TRBD2. The CDR3 contains 17 residues. V shed 2 bases and J 6 bases; nucleotides not matched to a gene: 12. Germline lookup yields CDR1 SGDLS and CDR2 YYNGEE. The CDR3 sequence: CASSVGLGGGSSGELFF. CDR3 nucleotide sequence: TGTGCCAGCAGCGTTGGCCTCGGGGGGGGATCGTCCGGGGAGCTGTTTTTT.

This sequence joins TRBV21-1 and TRBJ2-7; the table's D gene call, TRBD1, was not cross checked with the DNA. TRBV21-1 is tagged as a pseudogene. The CDR3 spans 16 residues. For the CDR3, the DNA is TGTGCCAGCAGCAAACCTGGACAGTCCGCGGACTACGAGCAGTACTTC. This translates into CASSKPGQSADYEQYF.

There are many counts of this clone. The same CDR3 can be traced to other DNA sequences in this sample. This chain joins TRBV14 and TRBJ2-5; D not certain. Germline CDR1 reads SGHDN; CDR2 reads FVKESK. Trimming left V 1 base short and J 4 bases short, with 7 bases between. This CDR3 comprises 13 residues. CDR3 DNA: TGTGCCAGCAGCCAAGGCTTGGTAGAGACCCAGTACTTC. This gives the protein CASSQGLVETQYF.

This clone was found a few times. This rearrangement joins TRBV19 to TRBJ2-2, with a possible D match to TRBD2 (6 bases). Deletions cut 7 bases from V and 6 bases from J, with 21 bases between. CDR3 length: 16 amino acids. Germline assignment: CDR1 LNHDA and CDR2 SQIVND (reference sequence). CDR3 amino acids: CASMSERGGLPGELFF. CDR3 DNA: TGTGCCAGTATGAGCGAAAGGGGAGGATTACCCGGGGAGCTGTTTTTT.

This clone has just a few counts. The CDR3 region has the DNA TGTGCCAGCCGGCGGAGGGGCTCTTCCAATCAGCCCCAGCATTTT. Translating it yields CASRRRGSSNQPQHF. The chain couples TRBV5-6 to TRBJ1-5; TRBD1 is a possible D gene (5 bases). Germline CDR1 and CDR2: SGHDT and YYEEEE. The CDR3 is made up of 15 amino acids. Deletions cut 7 bases from V and 3 bases from J, with 17 bases between.

This chain links TRBV18 with TRBJ2-5; the D gene is possibly TRBD2 (5 bases). Trimming removed 0 bases from V and 0 bases from J, with 11 bases in between. The germline CDR1 and CDR2 sequences are KGHSH and LQKENI. The CDR3 is made up of 16 amino acids. The CDR3 region is CASSPPGMFYQETQYF. In nucleotides, the CDR3 is TGTGCCAGCTCACCACCCGGGATGTTTTACCAAGAGACCCAGTACTTC.

There are a few counts of this clone. The V call is TRBV10-3, the J call TRBJ1-6; possible D gene TRBD1, 5 bases. This CDR3 is built from 16 residues. V lost 0 bases, J lost 8 bases, and 14 bases lay in between. From germline, CDR1 is ENHRY and CDR2 SYGVKD. The CDR3 protein is CAISESLAGMDSPLHF. CDR3 nucleotide sequence: TGTGCCATCAGTGAGTCGCTTGCAGGGATGGATTCACCCCTCCACTTT.